The source of this T cell receptor beta chain is a study of blood T cell repertoires in COVID-19. About the study: Material from acute and convalescent COVID-19 was sourced from the United States, Italy and Spain.

Per the authors' pipeline: Scientists estimated how many nucleated cells there were by amplifying reference gene primers. Assay: immunoSEQ multiplex PCR; the TCRdb copy retains only in-frame clones and omits some. From that table come the V and J calls and clone size; the DNA was used to work out D and trimming. This sample has some 170,000 clones, with over 60% found just once. Germline CDR1 reads SGHTA; CDR2 reads FQGTGA. The CDR3 sequence is 18 residues long. V gave up 1 base and J gave up 1 base, with 19 bases separating them. This receptor was obtained from a man aged 55 to 70 with acute or convalescent COVID-19. Sequenced material: peripheral blood. V is TRBV7-3 and J is TRBJ1-2; maybe TRBD1 (5 bases). CDR3 region: CASSLIRRVPNLNYGYTF. The CDR3 nucleotides read TGTGCCAGCAGCTTAATCCGCAGGGTACCGAACCTTAACTATGGCTACACCTTC.